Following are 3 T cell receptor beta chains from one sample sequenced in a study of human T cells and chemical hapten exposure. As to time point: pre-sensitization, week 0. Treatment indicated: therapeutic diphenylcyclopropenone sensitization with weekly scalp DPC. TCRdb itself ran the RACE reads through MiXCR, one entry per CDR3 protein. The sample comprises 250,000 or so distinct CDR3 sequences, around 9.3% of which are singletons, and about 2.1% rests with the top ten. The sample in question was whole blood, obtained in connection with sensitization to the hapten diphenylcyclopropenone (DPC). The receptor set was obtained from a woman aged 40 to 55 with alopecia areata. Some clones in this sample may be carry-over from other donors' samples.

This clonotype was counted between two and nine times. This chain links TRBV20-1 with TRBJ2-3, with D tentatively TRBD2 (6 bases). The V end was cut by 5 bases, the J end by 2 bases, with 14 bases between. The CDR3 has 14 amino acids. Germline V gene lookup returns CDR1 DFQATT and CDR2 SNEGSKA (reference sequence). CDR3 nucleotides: TGCAGTGCTTTTCGGGACTCAACCACAGATACGCAGTATTTT. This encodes CSAFRDSTTDTQYF.

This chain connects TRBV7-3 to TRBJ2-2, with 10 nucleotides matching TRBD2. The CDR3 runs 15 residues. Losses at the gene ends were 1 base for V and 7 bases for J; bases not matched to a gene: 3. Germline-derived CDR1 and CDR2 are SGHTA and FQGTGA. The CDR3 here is CASSLKGTSVGELFF. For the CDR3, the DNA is TGTGCCAGCAGCTTAAAGGGGACTAGCGTCGGGGAGCTGTTTTTT. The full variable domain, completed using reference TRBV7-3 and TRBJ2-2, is GAGVSQTPSNKVTEKGKYVELRCDPISGHTALYWYRQSLGQGPEFLIYFQGTGAADDSGLPNDRFFAVRPEGSVSTLKIQRTERGDSAVYLCASSLKGTSVGELFFGEGSRLTVL.

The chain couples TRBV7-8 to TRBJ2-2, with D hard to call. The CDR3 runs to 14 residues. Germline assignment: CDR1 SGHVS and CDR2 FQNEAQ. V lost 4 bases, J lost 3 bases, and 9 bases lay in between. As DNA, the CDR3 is TGTGCCAGCAGCTCACGACATGACACCGGGGAGCTGTTTTTT. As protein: CASSSRHDTGELFF.